Shown below are 27 T cell receptor beta chains from a single sample sequenced in a study of human T cells and chemical hapten exposure. Time point indicated: patch test 1, 2 weeks after DPC sensitization. Indicated treatment: therapeutic diphenylcyclopropenone sensitization with weekly scalp DPC. MiXCR was run by TCRdb on the RACE reads, yielding one entry per CDR3 protein. Of some 170,000 distinct CDR3 sequences in the sample, 20% to 25% are singletons; the top ten hold approximately 6.7%. The sample consisted of whole blood, taken in connection with sensitization to the hapten diphenylcyclopropenone (DPC). The receptor source for this set is a woman aged 50 to 60 with alopecia areata. Some clones in this sample may be carry-over from other donors' samples.

The rearrangement joins TRBV20-1 to TRBJ2-1; D is possibly TRBD1 or TRBD2 (5 bases each). V was clipped by 6 bases and J by 10 bases, with 16 bases between them. Germline loops: CDR1 DFQATT, CDR2 SNEGSKA (reference sequence). This CDR3 region has 12 residues. The CDR3 protein is CSAPGAQVEQFF. CDR3 sequence (DNA): TGCAGTGCCCCCGGGGCACAGGTAGAGCAGTTCTTC.

This clonotype came up a few times. At one end the junction does not follow the germline gene, possibly because of a read error. The chain combines TRBV12-3 or TRBV12-4 with TRBJ2-1; a weak D match, TRBD2 (6 bases). This CDR3 has 15 amino acids. CDR3 coding DNA: TGTGCCAGCAATTTAAGGGGACTTTCCTACAATGAGCAGTTCTTC. Translated, it gives CASNLRGLSYNEQFF.

With respect to this clonotype: The germline gene is not matched at one end of the junction; a read error may be the cause. The rearrangement uses TRBV6-1 and TRBJ2-5; D perhaps matches TRBD1 (6 bases). The CDR3 loop spans 14 amino acids. Germline values: CDR1 MNHNS, CDR2 SASEGT. The CDR3, as DNA: TGTGCCAACAGTGACATCGTCAGGGGTGAGACCCAGTACTTC. Protein sequence: CANSDIVRGETQYF.

This clonotype showed up just a few times. The chain recombines TRBV12-3 or TRBV12-4 with TRBJ2-1; D is possibly TRBD1 or TRBD2 (5 bases each). This CDR3 comprises 14 residues. Trimming removed 5 bases at V and 9 bases at J, with 17 bases between. For the CDR3, the DNA is TGTGCCAGCAGTCCTCCGGGACCCCGGGGTGAGCAGTTCTTC. Its protein is CASSPPGPRGEQFF.

In this sample, this clonotype turned up a few times. The chain has TRBV5-6 and TRBJ2-5, with 7 bases that match TRBD1. The length of the CDR3 is 14 residues. With V trimmed by 2 bases and J by 2 bases, 3 bases remained unmatched. CDR1 and CDR2 (germline): SGHDT, YYEEEE. This CDR3 reads CASSLPGQQETQYF. The CDR3 coding sequence is TGTGCCAGCAGCTTACCGGGACAGCAAGAGACCCAGTACTTC.

This clonotype was counted between two and nine times. V usage is TRBV10-3 and J usage is TRBJ2-6; D not resolved. The length of the CDR3 is 16 residues. From germline, CDR1 is ENHRY and CDR2 SYGVKD. V lost 2 bases, J lost 0 bases, and 8 bases lay in between. CDR3 DNA sequence: TGTGCCATCAGTGAGCCGTCTAGCTCTGGGGCCAACGTCCTGACTTTC. Its protein product is CAISEPSSSGANVLTF.

The chain recombines TRBV2 with TRBJ2-2; D is ambiguous. The CDR3 is made up of 14 amino acids. Germline CDR1 is SNHLY and CDR2 is FYNNEI. Trimming shortened V by 8 bases and J by 0 bases, and 10 bases separated the two germline ends. The CDR3 sequence is CASANRPNTGELFF. CDR3 in DNA: TGTGCCAGCGCGAACAGACCGAACACCGGGGAGCTGTTTTTT.

This clonotype appeared a single time. The chain links TRBV12-5 to TRBJ2-1; TRBD2 matches 9 bases. Per germline, CDR1 LGHNT and CDR2 FRNRAP. The J segment lost 7 bases and the V segment lost 2 bases, leaving 12 bases of the junction unmatched. CDR3 length: 17 amino acids. The CDR3 sequence: CASGLSTGLASRNEQFF. In DNA, the CDR3 is TGTGCTAGTGGTTTGAGTACCGGACTAGCGTCTAGGAATGAGCAGTTCTTC.

V gene TRBV2 combines with J gene TRBJ2-7, with no clear D. CDR1 is SNHLY, CDR2 FYNNEI, per germline. Between the trimmed V and J ends, which lost 3 bases and 5 bases, there was a span of 11 bases. CDR3 size: 13 residues. The CDR3 DNA reads as TGTGCCAGCAGTGAGCGATGGGTGGACGAGCAGTACTTC. Amino acids: CASSERWVDEQYF.

The chain uses TRBV7-2 and TRBJ2-2, with D uncertain. CDR1 SGHTA and CDR2 FQGNSA come from the germline V gene. Trimming took 1 base from V and 4 from J, leaving 10 bases between them. The CDR3 has 15 amino acids. This CDR3 reads CASSLVDPATGELFF. CDR3 sequence (DNA): TGTGCCAGCAGCTTAGTTGACCCAGCCACCGGGGAGCTGTTTTTT.

At least ten counts were recorded for this clonotype. The chain combines TRBV24-1 with TRBJ2-2, with D possibly matching TRBD1 (6 bases). Germline V gene lookup returns CDR1 KGHDR and CDR2 SFDVKD. Trimming removed 4 bases from V and 0 bases from J, with 14 bases in between. The CDR3 spans 17 residues. The CDR3 loop reads CATSEPYGTPNTGELFF. The CDR3 DNA is TGTGCCACCAGTGAACCATACGGGACACCGAACACCGGGGAGCTGTTTTTT.

The V call is TRBV6-6, the J call TRBJ2-3, with D hard to call. The CDR3 is 14 amino acids. Trimming removed 6 bases at V and 0 bases at J, with 10 bases between. Germline CDR1 MNHNY, CDR2 SVGAGI (reference sequence). The DNA for the CDR3 is TGTGCCAGCAGGGGAAGCAGTAGCACAGATACGCAGTATTTT. Its translation: CASRGSSSTDTQYF.

This rearrangement joins TRBV7-9 to TRBJ1-2; D gene ambiguous. CDR3 size: 13 residues. The germline V and J ends were trimmed by 1 base and 8 bases, with 11 bases remaining between them. CDR1 is SEHNR and CDR2 is FQNEAQ in the germline V gene (reference sequence). The CDR3 nucleotides read TGTGCCAGCAGCTTAGTCACCGGGGAAGGCTACACCTTC. Protein product: CASSLVTGEGYTF.

This clonotype has only a few counts. The gene calls are TRBV5-1 and TRBJ2-1; 12 nucleotides align to TRBD1. Germline V gene data show CDR1 as SGHRS and CDR2 as YFSETQ. This CDR3 region has 13 residues. Unmatched junction bases numbered 6, after V lost 9 bases and J lost 8 bases. The CDR3 nucleotides read TGCGCCACCGGGACAGGGGGCGGGTATGAGCAGTTCTTC. Its protein is CATGTGGGYEQFF.

This sequence joins TRBV11-1 and TRBJ2-7, with 9 bases fitting TRBD1. J was trimmed by 5 bases and V by 5 bases; bases with no gene match: 10. The length of the CDR3 is 15 residues. The V gene's germline CDR1 is SGHAT and CDR2 FQDESV (reference sequence). The CDR3 region has the DNA TGTGCCAGCAGCGAGGGACAGGGAAGTGTGGACGAGCAGTACTTC. This encodes CASSEGQGSVDEQYF.

This CDR3 reads CASSLGDSYGYTF. Written as DNA, the CDR3 is TGCGCCAGCAGCTTGGGGGACAGCTATGGCTACACCTTC. This chain joins TRBV5-1 and TRBJ1-2, with 7 bases matching TRBD1. The CDR3 extends over 13 amino acids. Per the germline V gene, CDR1 is SGHRS and CDR2 is YFSETQ. The junction had 0 bases not matched to a gene; V was cut back by 0 bases and J by 4 bases.

The V gene is TRBV29-1, the J gene TRBJ2-3; 7 nucleotides align to TRBD1. The CDR3 has 14 amino acids. Germline lookup yields CDR1 SQVTM and CDR2 ANQGSEA. V lost 6 bases to trimming and J lost 1 base; unmatched junction nucleotides: 7. CDR3 loop: CSVGRGIGTDTQYF. CDR3 nucleotide sequence: TGCAGCGTAGGCAGGGGGATCGGCACAGATACGCAGTATTTT.

This clonotype has more than one count but fewer than ten. The chain carries TRBV29-1 and TRBJ1-1; D not certain. The CDR3 totals 14 residues. Deletions cut 1 base from V and 4 bases from J, with 13 bases between. Germline V gene sequence: CDR1 SQVTM, CDR2 ANQGSEA. Here the CDR3 reads CSVEGPRLGTEAFF. CDR3 DNA: TGCAGCGTTGAAGGGCCGAGATTGGGCACTGAAGCTTTCTTT.

The V call is TRBV3-1, the J call TRBJ1-1; D unclear. CDR1 is LGHDT and CDR2 is YNNKEL in the germline V gene (reference sequence). CDR3 size: 15 residues. V was pared by 5 bases and J by 8 bases, with 21 bases between. The CDR3, as DNA: TGTGCCAGCAGCTCAACTCCGGGCTTTTCCGTCGAAGCTTTCTTT. Residues: CASSSTPGFSVEAFF.

V and J are TRBV6-2 or TRBV6-3 and TRBJ1-5; a possible D gene is TRBD1 (6 bases). Trimming removed 8 bases at V and 0 bases at J, with 17 bases between. Germline loops: CDR1 MNHEY, CDR2 SVGEGT. The length of the CDR3 is 16 residues. The CDR3 nucleotides are TGTGCCAGCTGTGCGGGCGGGACAATTAGCAATCAGCCCCAGCATTTT. The encoded protein is CASCAGGTISNQPQHF.

The chain has TRBV10-3 and TRBJ2-3; possible D gene TRBD2, 6 bases. Germline-derived CDR1 and CDR2 are ENHRY and SYGVKD. V was cut by 11 bases and J by 1 base, with 10 bases left in between. CDR3 size: 12 residues. The chain's CDR3 is CASGSGTDTQYF. Here the CDR3 DNA reads TGTGCCTCCGGGAGCGGCACAGATACGCAGTATTTT.

This clonotype was counted a few times. CDR3 sequence reads: CASSLEHGISRELFF. The CDR3 DNA sequence: TGTGCCAGCAGCTTGGAACACGGGATTTCTAGGGAGCTGTTTTTT. The chain has TRBV5-8 and TRBJ2-2, with D possibly matching TRBD2 (5 bases). The CDR3 sequence is 15 residues long. Deletions cut 0 bases from V and 9 bases from J, with 15 bases between. Germline CDR1 reads SGHTS; CDR2 reads YDEGEE.

DNA of the CDR3: TGTGCCAGCAGTCGGACTAGCGGCAGCACCGGGGAGCTGTTTTTT. This encodes CASSRTSGSTGELFF. This chain uses TRBV28 with TRBJ2-2; TRBD2 matches at 10 bases. Per germline, CDR1 MDHEN and CDR2 SYDVKM. The CDR3 consists of 15 residues. Trimming took 5 bases from V and 4 from J; bases not matched to a gene: 4.

This clonotype has more than one count but fewer than ten. V gene TRBV28 combines with J gene TRBJ2-3, with D tentatively TRBD1 or TRBD2 (6 bases each). The ends were cut back, 5 bases at V and 5 bases at J, with 17 bases in the middle. The CDR3 contains 15 residues. Germline V gene data show CDR1 as MDHEN and CDR2 as SYDVKM. The CDR3 spells CASSVRDGGRDTQYF. CDR3 DNA: TGTGCCAGCAGTGTCCGGGACGGGGGCCGAGATACGCAGTATTTT. The variable domain in full, with the rest retrieved from reference TRBV28 and TRBJ2-3, is DVKVTQSSRYLVKRTGEKVFLECVQDMDHENMFWYRQDPGLGLRLIYFSYDVKMKEKGDIPEGYSVSREKKERFSLILESASTNQTSMYLCASSVRDGGRDTQYFGPGTRLTVL.

The rearrangement joins TRBV11-2 to TRBJ1-6, with D perhaps TRBD1 (6 bases). V was cut by 5 bases and J by 7 bases, with 15 bases left in between. This CDR3 is built from 15 residues. Germline CDR1 is SGHAT and CDR2 is FQNNGV. This CDR3 reads CASSQTGFDNSPLHF. DNA of the CDR3: TGTGCCAGCAGCCAGACAGGATTCGACAATTCACCCCTCCACTTT.

This clonotype showed up just a few times. The rearrangement links TRBV12-3 or TRBV12-4 to TRBJ2-3; D may match TRBD1 or TRBD2 (5 bases each). The CDR3 is 13 residues long. Trimming pared 7 bases from V and 4 bases from J, leaving 12 bases between. The CDR3 protein is CASKGSLADTQYF. DNA of the CDR3: TGTGCCAGCAAGGGGAGCTTGGCAGATACGCAGTATTTT.

This clonotype was observed a few times. The J gene is TRBJ1-5, the V gene TRBV19, with 7 nucleotides matching TRBD1. This CDR3 has 14 residues. Germline lookup yields CDR1 LNHDA and CDR2 SQIVND (reference sequence). The J segment lost 4 bases and the V segment lost 7 bases, leaving 7 bases of the junction unmatched. Written as DNA, the CDR3 is TGTGCCAGTAATGGGGACAGAAGAAATCAGCCCCAGCATTTT. It encodes CASNGDRRNQPQHF.